Listed below are T cell receptor beta chains from one sample, sequenced in a study of blood T cell repertoires in COVID-19. Sequencing was performed with immunoSEQ multiplex PCR; in TCRdb, only in-frame clones are kept and a portion is missing. In the table there are approximately 60,000 clones, around 80% of which are singletons. Sequencing was done on a sample of peripheral blood. Receptors were obtained from a human donor in a cohort sampled during active COVID-19. The CDR3 runs from the conserved cysteine through the conserved F or W. Fields, in order: D gene, clone size, V gene, CDR3 protein. D genes are given only for firm matches. The listing skips clone size in some rows; elsewhere it reads once, few, many or a size class.

d_gene: TRBD1; abundance: .; v_gene: TRBV6-6; CDR3aa: CASPGTENTEAFF
d_gene: .; abundance: .; v_gene: TRBV21-1; CDR3aa: CASSKEGRRLAKNIQYF
d_gene: TRBD1; abundance: .; v_gene: TRBV5-5; CDR3aa: CASSLDRAPDTQYF
d_gene: .; abundance: .; v_gene: TRBV13; CDR3aa: CASSPPLGVNTEAFF
d_gene: .; abundance: .; v_gene: TRBV18; CDR3aa: CASSPLQGYTEAFF
d_gene: TRBD2; abundance: .; v_gene: TRBV11-2; CDR3aa: CASSPLAGNPYEQYF
d_gene: TRBD2; abundance: .; v_gene: TRBV18; CDR3aa: CASSPPAGGPNEQFF
d_gene: TRBD1; abundance: .; v_gene: TRBV18; CDR3aa: CASSATDRDSGNTIYF
d_gene: .; abundance: .; v_gene: TRBV11-2; CDR3aa: CASSLGSSYNEQFF
d_gene: .; abundance: few; v_gene: TRBV6-6; CDR3aa: CASSTGVGGNTIYF
d_gene: .; abundance: .; v_gene: TRBV5-6; CDR3aa: CASSPGQITDTQYF
d_gene: TRBD1; abundance: .; v_gene: TRBV3-1/TRBV3-2; CDR3aa: CASSWTGSTGELFF
d_gene: .; abundance: once; v_gene: TRBV1; CDR3aa: CTSSQARLSTDTQYF
d_gene: TRBD1; abundance: .; v_gene: TRBV4-1; CDR3aa: CASSHRGQLLDATNEKLFF
d_gene: TRBD2; abundance: once; v_gene: TRBV4-1; CDR3aa: CASSLTGLAGGVAKNIQYF
d_gene: .; abundance: .; v_gene: TRBV11-1; CDR3aa: CASSLALRDGYTF
d_gene: .; abundance: .; v_gene: TRBV7-2; CDR3aa: CASSLNPGSGELFF
d_gene: TRBD2; abundance: once; v_gene: TRBV2; CDR3aa: CATRGGNNEQFF
d_gene: .; abundance: .; v_gene: TRBV2; CDR3aa: CASSAPDSYSYEQYF
d_gene: .; abundance: few; v_gene: TRBV19; CDR3aa: CASSALVALYNEQFF
d_gene: TRBD2; abundance: .; v_gene: TRBV5-1; CDR3aa: CASSFTGTSGETQYF
d_gene: .; abundance: .; v_gene: TRBV5-4; CDR3aa: CASSVGVAADTQYF
d_gene: .; abundance: few; v_gene: TRBV5-5; CDR3aa: CASSTRLDEQFF
d_gene: .; abundance: .; v_gene: TRBV7-2; CDR3aa: CASSILRGPSYEQYF
d_gene: TRBD1; abundance: .; v_gene: TRBV5-1; CDR3aa: CASSSGTGGREQYF